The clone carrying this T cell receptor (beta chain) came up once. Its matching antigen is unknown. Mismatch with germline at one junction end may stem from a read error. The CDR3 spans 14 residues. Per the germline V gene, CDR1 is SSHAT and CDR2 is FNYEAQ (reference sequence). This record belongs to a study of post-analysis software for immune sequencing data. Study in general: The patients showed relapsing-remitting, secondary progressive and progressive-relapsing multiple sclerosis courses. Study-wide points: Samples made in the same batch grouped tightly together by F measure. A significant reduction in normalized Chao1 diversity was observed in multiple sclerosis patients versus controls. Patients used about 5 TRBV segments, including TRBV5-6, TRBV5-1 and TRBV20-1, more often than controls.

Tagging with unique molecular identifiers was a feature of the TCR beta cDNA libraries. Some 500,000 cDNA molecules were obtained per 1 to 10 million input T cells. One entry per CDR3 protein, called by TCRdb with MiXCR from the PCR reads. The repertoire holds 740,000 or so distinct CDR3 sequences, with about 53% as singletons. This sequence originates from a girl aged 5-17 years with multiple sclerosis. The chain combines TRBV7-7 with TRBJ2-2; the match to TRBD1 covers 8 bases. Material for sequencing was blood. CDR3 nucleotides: TGTGCTAGCAGCGTCGTGACAGGGGCCGGGGAGCTGTTTTTT. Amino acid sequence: CASSVVTGAGELFF.